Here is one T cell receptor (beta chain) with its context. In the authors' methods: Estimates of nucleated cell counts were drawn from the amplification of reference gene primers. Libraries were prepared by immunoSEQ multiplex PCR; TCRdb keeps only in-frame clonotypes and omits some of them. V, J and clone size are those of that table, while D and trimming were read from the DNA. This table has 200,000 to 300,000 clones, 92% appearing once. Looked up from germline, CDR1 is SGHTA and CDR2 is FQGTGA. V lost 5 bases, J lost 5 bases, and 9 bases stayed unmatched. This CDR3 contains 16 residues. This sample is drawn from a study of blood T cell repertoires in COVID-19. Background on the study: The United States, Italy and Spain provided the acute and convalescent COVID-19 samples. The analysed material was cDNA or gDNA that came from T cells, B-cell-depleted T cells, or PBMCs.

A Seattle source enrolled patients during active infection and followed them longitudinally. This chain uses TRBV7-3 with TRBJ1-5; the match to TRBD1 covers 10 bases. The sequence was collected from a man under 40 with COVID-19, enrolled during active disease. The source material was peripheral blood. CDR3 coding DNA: TGTGCCAGCAGCGACCGGGACAGGGGTAGAGATCAGCCCCAGCATTTT. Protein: CASSDRDRGRDQPQHF.